The 15 T cell receptor beta chains below come from one sample, sequenced in a study of CD8 T cells in ankylosing spondylitis. Findings of the study overall: Ankylosing spondylitis blood seemed to carry a telltale TCR beta motif made of several highly homologous variants.

Their specific antigens are unknown. MiXCR was run by TCRdb on the 5' RACE reads, yielding one entry per CDR3 protein. The sample carries over 600,000 distinct CDR3 sequences, 19% recorded once. Sequencing input: blood, either unsorted or a sorted T cell fraction (not recorded which). The receptors stem from a male donor with ankylosing spondylitis.

The rearrangement joins TRBV5-5 to TRBJ2-3; the D call may be TRBD1 or TRBD2 (5 bases each). The CDR3 length is 14 residues. The germline V and J ends were trimmed by 4 bases and 2 bases, with 11 bases remaining between them. Germline values: CDR1 SGHKS, CDR2 YYEKEE (reference sequence). The CDR3 here is CASSPGRYTDTQYF. The CDR3 DNA is TGTGCCAGCAGCCCGGGACGGTACACAGATACGCAGTATTTT.

This clonotype was detected only once. The chain uses TRBV6-1 and TRBJ2-7; 7 nucleotides match TRBD1. The CDR3 has 17 residues. V shed 4 bases and J 2 bases; nucleotides not matched to a gene: 14. Per germline, CDR1 MNHNS and CDR2 SASEGT. The CDR3 region has the DNA TGTGCCAGCAGTGTAGCCCTTCTAGGGGGCTTACCCTACGAGCAGTACTTC. Its protein is CASSVALLGGLPYEQYF.

This clonotype was recorded many times. The chain combines TRBV12-3 or TRBV12-4 with TRBJ2-5; TRBD2 agrees at 10 bases. The CDR3 is 16 residues long. V lost 3 bases, J lost 5 bases, and 9 bases stayed unmatched. The CDR3 is CASSLEAGGGEETQYF. The CDR3 DNA sequence: TGTGCCAGCAGTTTGGAAGCGGGAGGGGGTGAGGAGACCCAGTACTTC.

This clonotype was seen at least ten times. The rearrangement joins TRBV4-3 to TRBJ2-3; D is ambiguous. Germline CDR1 is LGHNA and CDR2 is YSLEER. This CDR3 region has 14 residues. V was pared by 0 bases and J by 2 bases, with 6 bases between. The CDR3 bases are TGCGCCAGCAGCCAAGATGGCTCCACAGATACGCAGTATTTT. Its protein product is CASSQDGSTDTQYF.

The genes are TRBV29-1 and TRBJ2-7, with 7 bases identical to TRBD2. The CDR3 extends over 11 amino acids. The junction had 1 base not matched to a gene; V was cut back by 6 bases and J by 2 bases. Germline V gives CDR1 SQVTM, CDR2 ANQGSEA. The CDR3 loop reads CSVAGPYEQYF. The CDR3 region has the DNA TGCAGCGTAGCGGGGCCCTACGAGCAGTACTTC.

The V gene is TRBV27, the J gene TRBJ1-5; weak D call: TRBD1 (6 bases). Germline values: CDR1 MNHEY, CDR2 SMNVEV (reference sequence). Trimming removed 6 bases at V and 4 bases at J, with 13 bases between. The CDR3 covers 14 residues. The CDR3 here is CASRAGVSNQPQHF. In nucleotides, the CDR3 is TGTGCCAGCAGGGCAGGGGTTTCAAATCAGCCCCAGCATTTT.

This clonotype was detected a few times. The V call is TRBV20-1, the J call TRBJ2-7; the D is unclear. In germline, CDR1 is DFQATT, CDR2 SNEGSKA (reference sequence). This CDR3 is built from 11 residues. V lost 5 bases, J lost 2 bases, and 7 bases lay in between. Here the CDR3 reads CSAALAYEQYF. DNA for the CDR3: TGCAGTGCTGCCCTTGCCTACGAGCAGTACTTC.

This clonotype was counted a few times. V gene TRBV27 combines with J gene TRBJ2-4; the match to TRBD2 covers 8 bases. V shed 2 bases, J shed 8 bases, and the junction held 2 bases outside the gene matches. Germline V gives CDR1 MNHEY, CDR2 SMNVEV (reference sequence). The CDR3 is 13 residues long. The CDR3 sequence is CASSLPGGDIQYF. The CDR3 nucleotides are TGTGCCAGCAGTTTACCCGGGGGGGACATTCAGTACTTC.

The chain has TRBV5-5 and TRBJ2-5; tentatively, D is TRBD1 or TRBD2 (6 bases each). Germline V lookup: CDR1 SGHKS, CDR2 YYEKEE (reference sequence). CDR3 size: 13 residues. V lost 3 bases to trimming and J lost 5 bases, with 11 bases between them. This CDR3 reads CASSYTGRETQYF. The CDR3 nucleotides read TGTGCCAGCAGCTATACAGGGAGGGAGACCCAGTACTTC.

The sample holds a few counts of this clonotype. The chain carries TRBV5-1 and TRBJ2-7; D may be TRBD2 (5 bases). The CDR3 loop spans 13 amino acids. The germline gives CDR1 SGHRS, CDR2 YFSETQ. Trimming cost V 0 bases and J 3 bases, with 7 bases left between them. CDR3 sequence reads: CASSLVTNYEQYF. As DNA, the CDR3 is TGCGCCAGCAGCTTGGTGACTAACTACGAGCAGTACTTC.

The gene calls are TRBV27 and TRBJ1-1; D is uncertain. Germline V gene lookup returns CDR1 MNHEY and CDR2 SMNVEV (reference sequence). V dropped 7 bases and J dropped 6 bases, with 18 bases sitting between them. The CDR3 is 14 amino acids. In DNA, the CDR3 is TGTGCCAGCAAAACACCATCGCGGGCGTCTGAAGCTTTCTTT. Residues: CASKTPSRASEAFF.

The chain has TRBV11-2 and TRBJ2-2; 12 bases match TRBD2. V trimming: 5 bases; J trimming: 6 bases; junction bases outside the gene matches: 7. The CDR3 consists of 16 residues. CDR1 and CDR2 (germline): SGHAT, FQNNGV. The CDR3 reads CASSPSSGGAAGELFF. The CDR3 region has the DNA TGTGCCAGCAGCCCTTCTAGCGGGGGGGCGGCCGGGGAGCTGTTTTTT. Complete variable domain (other parts from reference TRBV11-2 and TRBJ2-2): EAGVAQSPRYKIIEKRQSVAFWCNPISGHATLYWYQQILGQGPKLLIQFQNNGVVDDSQLPKDRFSAERLKGVDSTLKIQPAKLEDSAVYLCASSPSSGGAAGELFFGEGSRLTVL.

The chain has TRBV11-2 and TRBJ1-6; tentatively, D is TRBD1 (6 bases). Germline V gene lookup returns CDR1 SGHAT and CDR2 FQNNGV. The V and J ends lost 8 bases and 5 bases respectively, with 10 bases between them. CDR3 length equals 13 residues. CDR3 sequence (DNA): TGTGCCAGCGTGGGACATCATAATTCACCCCTCCACTTT. This codes for CASVGHHNSPLHF.

Only a few counts were recorded for this clonotype. The J gene is TRBJ1-5, the V gene TRBV7-2; D is unresolved. Germline lookup yields CDR1 SGHTA and CDR2 FQGNSA. CDR3 length: 14 residues. Trimming left V 1 base short and J 6 bases short, with 10 bases between. DNA of the CDR3: TGTGCCAGCAGCTTAGGCGGGGTTGGTCAGCCCCAGCATTTT. Protein product: CASSLGGVGQPQHF.

There are many counts of this clonotype. V gene TRBV29-1 combines with J gene TRBJ2-5, with 10 bases aligning to TRBD1. The J segment lost 2 bases and the V segment lost 3 bases, leaving 3 bases of the junction unmatched. Germline CDR1 reads SQVTM; CDR2 reads ANQGSEA. The length of the CDR3 is 14 residues. The CDR3 loop reads CSVEGQGIQETQYF. CDR3 bases: TGCAGCGTTGAGGGACAGGGGATTCAAGAGACCCAGTACTTC.